The T cell receptor beta chain under discussion was sequenced for a study of Tregs in tolerant kidney transplant recipients. About the study: Mixed chimerism was transient after nonmyeloablative marrow transplants from related graft donors.

Sequencing used immunoSEQ multiplex PCR; TCRdb keeps in-frame clones, though not all of them. The table shows around 77,000 clones, with roughly 98% occurring only once. The trim removed 1 base at V and 0 bases at J, leaving 10 bases unmatched. This CDR3 comprises 19 residues. Per the germline V gene, CDR1 is MRHNA and CDR2 is SNTAGT. This specimen was CD4+ T cells from blood, taken before the transplant. The rearrangement links TRBV6-4 to TRBJ1-1; 11 nucleotides match TRBD1. This TCR derives from a human donor who received a combined kidney and bone marrow transplant. This CDR3 is CASSDYLRDRGSMNTEAFF. CDR3 DNA: TGTGCCAGCAGTGACTACCTCCGGGACAGGGGGTCCATGAACACTGAAGCTTTCTTT.